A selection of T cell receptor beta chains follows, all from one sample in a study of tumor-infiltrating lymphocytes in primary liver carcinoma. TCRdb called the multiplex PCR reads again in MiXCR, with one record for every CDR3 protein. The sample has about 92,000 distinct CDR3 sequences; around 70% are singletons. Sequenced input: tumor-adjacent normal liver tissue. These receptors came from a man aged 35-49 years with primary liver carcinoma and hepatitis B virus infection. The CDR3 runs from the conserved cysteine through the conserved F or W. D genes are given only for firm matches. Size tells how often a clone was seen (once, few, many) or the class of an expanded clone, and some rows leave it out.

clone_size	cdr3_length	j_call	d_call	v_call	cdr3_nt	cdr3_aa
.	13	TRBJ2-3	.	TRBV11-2	TGTGCCAGGAGCCCGCTAACATACGATACGCAGTATTTT	CARSPLTYDTQYF
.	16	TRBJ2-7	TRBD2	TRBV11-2	TGTGTCAGCAGCTTGGGTGACGGGAGGGCTCCAGACGAGCACTACTTC	CVSSLGDGRAPDEHYF
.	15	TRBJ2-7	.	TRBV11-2	TGTGCCAGCAGCCCCTGGACGGGAGCTGGAGACGAGCAGTACTTC	CASSPWTGAGDEQYF
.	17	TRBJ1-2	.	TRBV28	TGTGCCAGCAACGGGGCGCGACCAGGGCGCTTTAACTATGGCTACACCTTC	CASNGARPGRFNYGYTF
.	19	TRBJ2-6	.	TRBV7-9	TGTGCCAGCAGCCCCTACGCGAGTGAGCCAATCTCTGGGGCCAACGTCCTGACTTTC	CASSPYASEPISGANVLTF
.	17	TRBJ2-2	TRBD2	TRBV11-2	TGTACTTGCAGCGGAGGACTAGCGGAGCGGAACACCGGGGAGCTGTTTTTT	CTCSGGLAERNTGELFF
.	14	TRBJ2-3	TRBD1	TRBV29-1	TGCAGAGTCCCCGGAGAGGGGGCCCTCGATACGCAGTATTTT	CRVPGEGALDTQYF
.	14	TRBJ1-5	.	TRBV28	TGTGCCAGCAGTCCGGGACCCCGCAATCTGCCCCAGCATTTT	CASSPGPRNLPQHF
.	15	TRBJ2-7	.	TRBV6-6	TGTGCCAGCAGTTACTCTGGGAGAGGGACCTACAAGCAGTACTTC	CASSYSGRGTYKQYF
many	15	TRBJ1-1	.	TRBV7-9	TGTGCCAGCAGCCCTCAGGGGCTAATGAACACTGAAGCTTTCTTT	CASSPQGLMNTEAFF
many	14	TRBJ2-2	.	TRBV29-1	TGCAGCGCCCCCTCTGGGGTGACCACCGGGGAGCTGTTTTTT	CSAPSGVTTGELFF
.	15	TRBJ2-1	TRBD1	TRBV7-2	TGTGCCAGCAGCTTACCGGGACAGGGGCAAAATGAGCAGTTCTTC	CASSLPGQGQNEQFF
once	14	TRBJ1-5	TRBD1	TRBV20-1	TGCAGTGCTCTAAAGGGGCAGGGGGATCAGCCCCAGCATTTT	CSALKGQGDQPQHF
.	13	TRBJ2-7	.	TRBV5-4	TGTGCCAGCAGCTTTCCTAACTTAGGCGAGCAGTACTTC	CASSFPNLGEQYF
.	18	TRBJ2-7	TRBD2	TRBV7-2	TGTCCCAGCAGTTTAAGAGGGAGGGTCTCACTATCCTCCTACGAGCAGTACTTC	CPSSLRGRVSLSSYEQYF
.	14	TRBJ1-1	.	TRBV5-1	TGCGCCAACAGCCCCGTATTAAGGGGTACTGAAGCTTTCTTT	CANSPVLRGTEAFF
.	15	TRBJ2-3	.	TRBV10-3	TGTGCCATCAGCCCCAGGGGTACCCTCACAGATAGGCAGTATTTT	CAISPRGTLTDRQYF
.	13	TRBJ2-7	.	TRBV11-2	TGTACCAGCAGTAGGCAACAGCTCTACGAGCAGTACTTC	CTSSRQQLYEQYF
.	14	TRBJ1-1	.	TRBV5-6	TGCGCCAGCAGCTTAGGCACGGCTCAGGCTGAAGCTTTCTTT	CASSLGTAQAEAFF
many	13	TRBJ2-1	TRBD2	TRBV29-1	TGCAGCGTCGGCGGGAGGGCCTACAATGAGCAGTTCTTC	CSVGGRAYNEQFF
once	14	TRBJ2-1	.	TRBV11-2	TGTGTCAGCAGCCCCCGGCAATATTACAATGAGCAGTTCTTC	CVSSPRQYYNEQFF
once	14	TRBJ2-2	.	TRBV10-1	TGCGCCAGCTGTGAGGCCGGGAGCTCCTGGGAGCTGTTTTTT	CASCEAGSSWELFF
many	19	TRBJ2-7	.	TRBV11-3	TGTGCCAGCAGCTTAGAGAAATGGGCTAAGGAGCAATCTTTCTACGAGCAGTACTTC	CASSLEKWAKEQSFYEQYF
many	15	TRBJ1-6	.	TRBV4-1	TGCGCCAGCAGCCAAGAGGTCTCCTATAATTCACCCCTCCACTTT	CASSQEVSYNSPLHF
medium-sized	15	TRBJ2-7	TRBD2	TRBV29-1	TGCAGCGTTCGACTAGCGGGAGGTTCTCGCTACGAGCAGTACTTC	CSVRLAGGSRYEQYF
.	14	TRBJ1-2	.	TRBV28	TGTGCCAGCACTACAGGGTATTGGGTCTATGGCTACACCTTC	CASTTGYWVYGYTF
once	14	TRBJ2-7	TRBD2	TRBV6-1	TGTGCCAGCAGTGCAGGACTAGCGGGCTACGAGCAGTACTTC	CASSAGLAGYEQYF
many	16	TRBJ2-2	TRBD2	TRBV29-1	TGCAGCGTCCAGGGACTAGCGGGAGTAAGCACCGGGGAGCTGTTTTTT	CSVQGLAGVSTGELFF
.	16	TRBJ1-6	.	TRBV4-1	TGCGCCAGCGGCCAAGATGGTACCGGACGGAATTCACCCCTCCACTTC	CASGQDGTGRNSPLHF
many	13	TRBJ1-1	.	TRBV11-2	TGTGCCAGCAGCCTCGGGCTGAACACTGAAGCTTTCTTT	CASSLGLNTEAFF
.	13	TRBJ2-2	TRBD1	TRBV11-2	TGTGCCACGGGACAGGGGATCACCAAAGAGCTGTTTTTT	CATGQGITKELFF
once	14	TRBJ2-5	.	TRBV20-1	TGCAGTGTTAGAGCTGGGGGCTACCAAGAGACCCAGTACTTC	CSVRAGGYQETQYF
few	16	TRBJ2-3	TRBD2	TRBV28	TGTGCCAGCAGCTTTACGGGACTAGCGGGCACAGATACGCAGTATTTT	CASSFTGLAGTDTQYF
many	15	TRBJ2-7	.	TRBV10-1	TGCGCCAGCAGTGAGTCCGCTGCCCGGGGCTACGAGCAGTACTTC	CASSESAARGYEQYF
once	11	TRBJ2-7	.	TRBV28	TGTGCGAGCAGCAATTCCGACGAGCAGCACTTC	CASSNSDEQHF
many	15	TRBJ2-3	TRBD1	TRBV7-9	TGTGCCAGCGACCCAGGGGGTTGGGGCACAGATACGCAGTATTTT	CASDPGGWGTDTQYF
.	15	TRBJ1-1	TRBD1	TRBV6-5	TGTGGCAGCAGTTCCCTCCGAAGGGGGCTTAGTGAAGCTTTCTTC	CGSSSLRRGLSEAFF
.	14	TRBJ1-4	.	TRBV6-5	TGTGCCAGCAGTAACTCAGTGGGTGGTGAAAAACTGTTTTTT	CASSNSVGGEKLFF
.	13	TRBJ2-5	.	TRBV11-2	TGTGCCGGTGAGGGGGGGGACCAAGAGACCCAGTACTTC	CAGEGGDQETQYF
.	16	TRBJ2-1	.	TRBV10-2	TGTGCCAGCAGTCTCACTACCGGGAGTTCCCACAATGAGCAGTTCTTC	CASSLTTGSSHNEQFF